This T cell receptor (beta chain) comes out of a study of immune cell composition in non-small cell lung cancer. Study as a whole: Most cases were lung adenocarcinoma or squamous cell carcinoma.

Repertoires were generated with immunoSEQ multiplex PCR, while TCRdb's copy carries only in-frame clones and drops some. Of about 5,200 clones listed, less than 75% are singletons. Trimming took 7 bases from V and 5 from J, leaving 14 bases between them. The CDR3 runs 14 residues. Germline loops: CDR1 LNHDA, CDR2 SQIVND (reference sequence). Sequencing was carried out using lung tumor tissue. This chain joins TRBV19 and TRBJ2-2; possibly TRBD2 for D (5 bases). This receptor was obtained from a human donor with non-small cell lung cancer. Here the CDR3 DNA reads TGTGCCAGTAACACCCCCGGGGAAACCGGGGAGCTGTTTTTT. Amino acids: CASNTPGETGELFF.